Below, 16 T cell receptor beta chains from the same sample are listed, as sequenced in a study of cytomegalovirus exposure and HLA in healthy donors. Some clones are missing from TCRdb's copy, which holds only in-frame ones; the method was immunoSEQ multiplex PCR. The table has under 150,000 clones, approximately 84% seen once; the top ten hold 1.4%. Source material: PBMCs. Receptors originate from a woman aged 25 to 39 in good health and CMV-seronegative.

The rearrangement uses TRBV2 and TRBJ1-2; the match to TRBD1 covers 8 bases. J gave up 2 bases and V 4 bases, and 3 bases lay outside the gene matches. From germline, CDR1 is SNHLY and CDR2 FYNNEI. The CDR3 is 14 amino acids. CDR3 in amino acids: CASSGQGKNYGYTF. The CDR3 region has the DNA TGTGCCAGCAGTGGACAGGGGAAAAACTATGGCTACACCTTC. The full variable domain, with the rest looked up from reference TRBV2 and TRBJ1-2, is EPEVTQTPSHQVTQMGQEVILRCVPISNHLYFYWYRQILGQKVEFLVSFYNNEISEKSEIFDDQFSVERPDGSNFTLKIRSTKLEDSAMYFCASSGQGKNYGYTFGSGTRLTVV.

The genes are TRBV6-5 and TRBJ1-1; D is undetermined. Germline CDR1 MNHEY, CDR2 SVGAGI. The CDR3 has 11 amino acids. The V end lost 2 bases, the J end lost 11 bases, and 9 bases lay between the germline ends. CDR3 in DNA: TGTGCCAGCAGTTACGGGTCGGAGGCTTTCTTT. Translated, it gives CASSYGSEAFF.

The chain has TRBV5-6 and TRBJ2-2; the D is unclear. The CDR3 runs to 12 residues. The V and J ends lost 2 bases and 6 bases respectively, with 5 bases between them. The germline V gene encodes CDR1 SGHDT and CDR2 YYEEEE. CDR3 in amino acids: CASSFYSGELFF. The CDR3 DNA is TGTGCCAGCAGCTTTTATTCCGGGGAGCTGTTTTTT.

The gene calls are TRBV6-1 and TRBJ2-2; no firm D call. Germline CDR1 and CDR2: MNHNS and SASEGT. V shed 3 bases and J shed 9 bases, with 11 bases lying between them. This CDR3 has 13 residues. DNA of the CDR3: TGTGCCAGCAGTGACTCGGTACCCCGGGAGCTGTTTTTT. Translating gives CASSDSVPRELFF.

This clone was picked up a small number of times. The chain recombines TRBV25-1 with TRBJ2-2, with TRBD2 matching 7 bases. The CDR3 has 13 amino acids. V gave up 5 bases and J gave up 7 bases; unmatched junction bases: 4. CDR1 is MGHDK, CDR2 SYGVNS, per germline. CDR3 coding DNA: TGTGCCAGCAGTTCGCCGGGGGGCGGGGAGCTGTTTTTT. Translation gives CASSSPGGGELFF.

The chain has TRBV11-2 and TRBJ2-1, with 8 bases matching TRBD2. Germline-derived CDR1 and CDR2 are SGHAT and FQNNGV. The V gene end was trimmed by 1 base and the J gene end by 6 bases; junction bases not matched to a gene: 11. This CDR3 contains 17 residues. The CDR3 DNA is TGTGCCAGCAGCTTAGCGGCTCTACAGGGACTAGGCAATGAGCAGTTCTTC. Amino acid sequence: CASSLAALQGLGNEQFF.

The chain has TRBV5-4 and TRBJ1-4; 8 nucleotides match TRBD1. CDR1 and CDR2 from the germline V gene are SGHNT and YYREEE (reference sequence). The trim removed 5 bases at V and 10 bases at J, leaving 10 bases unmatched. The CDR3 runs 14 residues. CDR3 sequence reads: CASSKGQGAGKLFF. The DNA of the CDR3 is TGTGCCAGCAGTAAAGGACAGGGAGCGGGAAAACTGTTTTTT.

The V gene is TRBV4-1, the J gene TRBJ1-3, with D uncertain. The V and J ends lost 2 bases and 0 bases respectively, with 14 bases between them. The germline V gene has CDR1 MGHRA and CDR2 YSYEKL. CDR3 length: 17 residues. CDR3 in amino acids: CASSQLPGLGSGNTIYF. In DNA, the CDR3 is TGCGCCAGCAGCCAACTACCCGGACTCGGCTCTGGAAACACCATATATTTT.

The chain links TRBV5-1 to TRBJ2-7; D possibly corresponds to TRBD1 (6 bases). V dropped 0 bases and J dropped 3 bases, with 7 bases sitting between them. This CDR3 has 13 amino acids. Germline values: CDR1 SGHRS, CDR2 YFSETQ. CDR3 bases: TGCGCCAGCAGCTTGGTACAGGGCTACGAGCAGTACTTC. Amino acids: CASSLVQGYEQYF. Drawing the rest from reference TRBV5-1 and TRBJ2-7, the complete variable domain is KAGVTQTPRYLIKTRGQQVTLSCSPISGHRSVSWYQQTPGQGLQFLFEYFSETQRNKGNFPGRFSGRQFSNSRSEMNVSTLELGDSALYLCASSLVQGYEQYFGPGTRLTVT.

The rearrangement links TRBV27 to TRBJ2-2; TRBD1 aligns across 9 bases. The V gene end was trimmed by 4 bases and the J gene end by 4 bases; junction bases not matched to a gene: 16. Germline V gives CDR1 MNHEY, CDR2 SMNVEV (reference sequence). The CDR3 totals 19 residues. CDR3 DNA: TGTGCCAGCAGTTCAAATCCCGGGACAGGGTCGGGGGGCACCGGGGAGCTGTTTTTT. Translating it yields CASSSNPGTGSGGTGELFF.

The gene calls are TRBV28 and TRBJ2-1; D is possibly TRBD2 (7 bases). Per the germline V gene, CDR1 is MDHEN and CDR2 is SYDVKM. The V end lost 5 bases, the J end lost 6 bases, and 14 bases lay between the germline ends. The CDR3 totals 14 residues. CDR3 coding DNA: TGTGCCAGCAGTATCTCGGGGGGCCTCAATGAGCAGTTCTTC. This translates into CASSISGGLNEQFF.

The chain is built from TRBV9 and TRBJ2-2; TRBD1 matches 8 bases. The CDR3 consists of 15 residues. Unmatched junction bases numbered 8, after V lost 4 bases and J lost 6 bases. Germline V gene sequence: CDR1 SGDLS, CDR2 YYNGEE. CDR3: CASSPGGSMPGELFF. The CDR3 DNA reads as TGTGCCAGCAGCCCAGGGGGCTCCATGCCCGGGGAGCTGTTTTTT.

The chain joins TRBV25-1 to TRBJ2-2, with D unresolved. This CDR3 region has 14 residues. Trimming took 4 bases from V and 4 from J, leaving 10 bases between them. CDR1 and CDR2 (germline): MGHDK, SYGVNS. DNA for the CDR3: TGTGCCAGCAGTGCAAACAGCCCCACCGGGGAGCTGTTTTTT. Translating it yields CASSANSPTGELFF. The complete variable domain, with remaining parts taken from reference TRBV25-1 and TRBJ2-2, reads EADIYQTPRYLVIGTGKKITLECSQTMGHDKMYWYQQDPGMELHLIHYSYGVNSTEKGDLSSESTVSRIRTEHFPLTLESARPSHTSQYLCASSANSPTGELFFGEGSRLTVL.

V is TRBV5-5 and J is TRBJ1-2, with D hard to call. This CDR3 has 14 residues. Trimming left V 0 bases short and J 5 bases short, with 11 bases between. CDR1 and CDR2 (germline): SGHKS, YYEKEE (reference sequence). The CDR3 bases are TGTGCCAGCAGCTTGGTGAGGGAACCATATGGCTACACCTTC. It yields the protein CASSLVREPYGYTF.

The chain is built from TRBV19 and TRBJ2-7; tentative D call: TRBD2 (5 bases). Germline loops: CDR1 LNHDA, CDR2 SQIVND (reference sequence). Trimming left V 5 bases short and J 5 bases short, with 19 bases between. The CDR3 length is 15 residues. CDR3 amino acids: CASSAEEGLEDEQYF. The CDR3 region has the DNA TGTGCCAGTAGTGCCGAAGAGGGCCTAGAGGACGAGCAGTACTTC.

The DNA of the CDR3 is TGTGCCAGCAGCCCAGGACAGGGATGGACCTACGAGCAGTACTTC. Its protein is CASSPGQGWTYEQYF. The genes are TRBV5-6 and TRBJ2-7; 8 bases fit TRBD1. Trimming took 4 bases from V and 2 from J; bases not matched to a gene: 8. This CDR3 is built from 15 residues. Per the germline V gene, CDR1 is SGHDT and CDR2 is YYEEEE. The variable domain in full, with the rest retrieved from reference TRBV5-6 and TRBJ2-7, is DAGVTQSPTHLIKTRGQQVTLRCSPKSGHDTVSWYQQALGQGPQFIFQYYEEEERQRGNFPDRFSGHQFPNYSSELNVNALLLGDSALYLCASSPGQGWTYEQYFGPGTRLTVT.